The 13 T cell receptor beta chains in this list originate from one sample, sequenced in a study of spatial heterogeneity in lung cancer. The time point: sample taken at primary tumor resection. In each case, whole RNA from tumor, nontumor lung or frozen PBMC was sequenced unsorted. TCRdb re-called the 5' RACE reads through MiXCR, storing one row per CDR3 protein. The table shows tens of thousands of distinct CDR3 sequences, with around 9% occurring only once. Sequencing used PBMCs, obtained at surgery. These receptors were obtained from a male donor with early-stage non-small cell lung cancer.

This CDR3 reads CASRPPTGYLAYEQYF. The CDR3, as DNA: TGTGCCAGCAGGCCGCCGACAGGGTATTTAGCCTACGAGCAGTACTTC. The rearrangement links TRBV27 to TRBJ2-7; 7 nucleotides align to TRBD1. The CDR3 has 16 amino acids. The trim removed 6 bases at V and 2 bases at J, leaving 13 bases unmatched. Germline V gene data show CDR1 as MNHEY and CDR2 as SMNVEV (reference sequence).

The genes are TRBV7-8 and TRBJ2-5, with a weak D call TRBD1 (6 bases). The CDR3 spans 14 residues. Per germline, CDR1 SGHVS and CDR2 FQNEAQ. V was clipped by 3 bases and J by 2 bases, with 10 bases between them. The CDR3 DNA is TGTGCCAGCAGCTTCCCAGGGGAGCAAGAGACCCAGTACTTC. It specifies CASSFPGEQETQYF.

Ten or more counts support this clonotype. The chain carries TRBV23-1 and TRBJ2-7, with D tentatively TRBD1 (6 bases). TRBV23-1 is known as an ORF, though its function is uncertain. The germline V and J ends were trimmed by 0 bases and 1 base, with 19 bases remaining between them. CDR3 length: 18 amino acids. This chain's CDR3 is CASSQSVLRTERSYEQYF. The CDR3 DNA follows: TGCGCCAGCAGTCAATCTGTTTTGAGGACAGAGAGGTCCTACGAGCAGTACTTC.

The chain employs TRBV12-3 or TRBV12-4 and TRBJ2-2; D not resolved. This CDR3 contains 13 residues. V lost 3 bases and J 6 bases, leaving 8 bases between the germline ends. CDR3 residues: CASSFSLAGELFF. In nucleotides, the CDR3 is TGTGCCAGCAGTTTTAGCCTTGCCGGGGAGCTGTTTTTT.

This clonotype was seen at least ten times. The rearrangement joins TRBV5-1 to TRBJ2-1; TRBD2 matches 8 bases. The CDR3 extends over 16 amino acids. J lost 10 bases, V lost 0 bases, and 12 bases had no gene match. CDR1 SGHRS and CDR2 YFSETQ come from the germline V gene. The CDR3 DNA sequence: TGCGCCAGCAGCTTGGCACCGGGACTAGGCTTCGGGGAGCAGTTCTTC. Its translation: CASSLAPGLGFGEQFF.

There are a few counts of this clonotype. The V call is TRBV9, the J call TRBJ1-2; a weak D match, TRBD1 (6 bases). CDR3 length: 13 residues. V lost 0 bases to trimming and J lost 7 bases, with 10 bases between them. Germline V lookup: CDR1 SGDLS, CDR2 YYNGEE. The CDR3 reads CASSVASGVGYTF. In nucleotides, the CDR3 is TGTGCCAGCAGCGTAGCGTCAGGGGTTGGCTACACCTTC.

This clonotype was seen a few times. The rearrangement uses TRBV20-1 and TRBJ2-1; TRBD2 might be the D (6 bases). The CDR3 is 13 residues long. CDR1 and CDR2 (germline): DFQATT, SNEGSKA (reference sequence). Trimming stripped 5 bases from V and 2 bases from J, with 10 bases between. CDR3 in DNA: TGCAGTGCTCCCGGGAGAGCCTACAATGAGCAGTTCTTC. It specifies CSAPGRAYNEQFF.

This clonotype was counted many times. The chain employs TRBV18 and TRBJ2-6; no clear D. V shed 6 bases and J shed 0 bases, with 3 bases lying between them. Germline lookup yields CDR1 KGHSH and CDR2 LQKENI. The CDR3 is 13 residues long. This CDR3 is CASSSSGANVLTF. The CDR3 coding sequence is TGTGCCAGCTCGTCCTCTGGGGCCAACGTCCTGACTTTC.

This clonotype was observed at least ten times. The chain uses TRBV7-3 and TRBJ2-1; D perhaps matches TRBD2 (5 bases). This CDR3 comprises 18 residues. V gave up 1 base and J gave up 2 bases, with 18 bases separating them. Germline CDR1 reads SGHTA; CDR2 reads FQGTGA. The CDR3 DNA reads as TGTGCCAGCAGCTTAAGGGCCCCATCTAGCTTTACCTACAATGAGCAGTTCTTC. Translated, it gives CASSLRAPSSFTYNEQFF.

This clonotype was found many times. The chain uses TRBV12-3 or TRBV12-4 and TRBJ2-2; tentative D call: TRBD2 (7 bases). Trimming took off 1 base at V and 6 bases at J, with 12 bases between the two ends. The CDR3 extends over 15 amino acids. This CDR3 is CASSLDGGGAGELFF. In DNA, the CDR3 is TGTGCCAGCAGTTTAGATGGGGGGGGCGCCGGGGAGCTGTTTTTT.

At least ten counts were recorded for this clonotype. The chain carries TRBV20-1 and TRBJ1-4; TRBD1 might be the D (5 bases). Germline-derived CDR1 and CDR2 are DFQATT and SNEGSKA (reference sequence). The CDR3 sequence is 14 residues long. Trimming removed 1 base at V and 7 bases at J, with 13 bases between. The CDR3 loop is CSARGGAGGEKLFF. The CDR3 DNA is TGCAGTGCTAGAGGAGGGGCCGGTGGTGAAAAACTGTTTTTT.

This clonotype was seen a few times. The genes are TRBV7-2 and TRBJ2-1; 11 positions match TRBD2. J was trimmed by 8 bases and V by 5 bases; bases with no gene match: 8. The CDR3 runs 15 residues. CDR1 and CDR2 from the germline V gene are SGHTA and FQGNSA. CDR3 loop: CASSPEDSGGDEQFF. The CDR3 region has the DNA TGTGCCAGCAGCCCCGAGGATAGCGGGGGGGATGAGCAGTTCTTC. Using reference TRBV7-2 and TRBJ2-1 for the parts outside the CDR3, the full variable domain is GAGVSQSPSNKVTEKGKDVELRCDPISGHTALYWYRQSLGQGLEFLIYFQGNSAPDKSGLPSDRFSAERTGGSVSTLTIQRTQQEDSAVYLCASSPEDSGGDEQFFGPGTRLTVL.

The table lists this clonotype with many counts. The chain is built from TRBV2 and TRBJ2-5, with 9 bases matching TRBD2. The germline CDR1 and CDR2 sequences are SNHLY and FYNNEI. Losses at the gene ends were 3 bases for V and 2 bases for J; bases not matched to a gene: 7. This CDR3 has 16 amino acids. CDR3 sequence reads: CASSDWASGEQETQYF. CDR3 coding DNA: TGTGCCAGCAGTGACTGGGCTAGCGGGGAACAAGAGACCCAGTACTTC.